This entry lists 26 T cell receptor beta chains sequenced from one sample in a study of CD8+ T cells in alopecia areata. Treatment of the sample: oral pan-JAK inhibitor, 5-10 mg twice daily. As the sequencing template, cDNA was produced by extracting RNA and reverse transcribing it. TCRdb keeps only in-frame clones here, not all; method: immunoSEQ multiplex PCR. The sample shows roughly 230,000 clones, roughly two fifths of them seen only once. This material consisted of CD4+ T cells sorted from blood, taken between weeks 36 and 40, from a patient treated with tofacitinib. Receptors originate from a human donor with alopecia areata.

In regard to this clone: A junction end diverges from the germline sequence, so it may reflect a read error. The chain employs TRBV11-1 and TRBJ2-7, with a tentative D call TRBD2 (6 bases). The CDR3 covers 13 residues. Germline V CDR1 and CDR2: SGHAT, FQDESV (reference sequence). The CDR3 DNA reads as TGTGCCAGCAGCCCCGGACTATCCTCCGAGCAGTACTTC. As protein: CASSPGLSSEQYF.

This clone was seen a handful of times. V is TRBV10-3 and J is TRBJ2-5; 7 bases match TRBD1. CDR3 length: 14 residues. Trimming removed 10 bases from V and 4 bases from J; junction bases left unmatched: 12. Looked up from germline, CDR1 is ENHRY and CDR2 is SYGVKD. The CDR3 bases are TGTGCCACCGCCGGGACAGCGGCAAGAGAGACCCAGTACTTC. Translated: CATAGTAARETQYF.

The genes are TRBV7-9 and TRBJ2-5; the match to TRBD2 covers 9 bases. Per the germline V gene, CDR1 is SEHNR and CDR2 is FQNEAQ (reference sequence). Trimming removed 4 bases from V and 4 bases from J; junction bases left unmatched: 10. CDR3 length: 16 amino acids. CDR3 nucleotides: TGTGCCAGCAGCTCCTTTAGCGGGAGTGCGTTAGAGACCCAGTACTTC. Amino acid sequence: CASSSFSGSALETQYF.

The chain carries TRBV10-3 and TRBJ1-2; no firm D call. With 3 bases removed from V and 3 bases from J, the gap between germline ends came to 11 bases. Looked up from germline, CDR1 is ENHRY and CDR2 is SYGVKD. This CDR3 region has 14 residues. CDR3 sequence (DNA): TGTGCCATCAGTGACCCACAGCTTCACTATGGCTACACCTTC. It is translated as CAISDPQLHYGYTF.

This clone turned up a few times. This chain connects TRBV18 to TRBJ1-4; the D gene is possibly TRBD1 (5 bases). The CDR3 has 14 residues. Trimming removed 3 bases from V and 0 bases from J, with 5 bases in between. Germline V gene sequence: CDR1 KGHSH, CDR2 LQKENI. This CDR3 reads CASSPTATNEKLFF. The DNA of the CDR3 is TGTGCCAGCTCACCGACAGCAACTAATGAAAAACTGTTTTTT.

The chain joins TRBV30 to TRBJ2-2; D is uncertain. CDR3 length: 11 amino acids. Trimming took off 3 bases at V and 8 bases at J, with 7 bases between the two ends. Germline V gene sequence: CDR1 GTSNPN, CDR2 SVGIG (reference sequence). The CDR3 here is CAWRTVGELFF. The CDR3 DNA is TGTGCCTGGAGGACCGTTGGGGAGCTGTTTTTT.

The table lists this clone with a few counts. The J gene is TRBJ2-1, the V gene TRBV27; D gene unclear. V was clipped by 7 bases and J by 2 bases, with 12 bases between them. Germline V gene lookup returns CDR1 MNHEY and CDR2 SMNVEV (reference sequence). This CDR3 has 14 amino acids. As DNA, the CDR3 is TGTGCCAGCACCCCGCGGCCGCCCTACAATGAGCAGTTCTTC. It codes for CASTPRPPYNEQFF.

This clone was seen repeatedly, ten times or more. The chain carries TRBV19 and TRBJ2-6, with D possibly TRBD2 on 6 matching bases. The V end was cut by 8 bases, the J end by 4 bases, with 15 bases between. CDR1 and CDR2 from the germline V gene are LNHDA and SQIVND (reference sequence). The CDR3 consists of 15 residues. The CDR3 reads CASGLGGEGANVLTF. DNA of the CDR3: TGTGCCAGTGGGCTAGGAGGGGAAGGGGCCAACGTCCTGACTTTC.

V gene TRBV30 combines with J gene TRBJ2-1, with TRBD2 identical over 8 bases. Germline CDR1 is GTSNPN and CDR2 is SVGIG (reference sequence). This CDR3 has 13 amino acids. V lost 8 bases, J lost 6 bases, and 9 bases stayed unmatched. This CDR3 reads CAGGTLAANEQFF. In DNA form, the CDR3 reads TGTGCCGGGGGAACACTAGCGGCCAATGAGCAGTTCTTC.

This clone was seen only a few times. The CDR3 protein is CASSFITGGAGTEAFF. The CDR3 nucleotides are TGTGCCAGCAGCTTTATCACAGGGGGCGCAGGGACTGAAGCTTTCTTT. This chain uses TRBV5-4 with TRBJ1-1; 9 bases line up with TRBD1. CDR3 length equals 16 residues. The junction had 10 bases not matched to a gene; V was cut back by 2 bases and J by 5 bases. CDR1 SGHNT and CDR2 YYREEE come from the germline V gene (reference sequence). Variable domain in full (rest from reference TRBV5-4 and TRBJ1-1): ETGVTQSPTHLIKTRGQQVTLRCSSQSGHNTVSWYQQALGQGPQFIFQYYREEENGRGNFPPRFSGLQFPNYSSELNVNALELDDSALYLCASSFITGGAGTEAFFGQGTRLTVV.

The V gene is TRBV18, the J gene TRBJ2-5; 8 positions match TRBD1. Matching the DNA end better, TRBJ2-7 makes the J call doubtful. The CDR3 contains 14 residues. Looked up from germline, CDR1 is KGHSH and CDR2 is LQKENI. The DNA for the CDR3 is TGTGCCAGCTCGCTACAGGGGGTAGCCTACGAGCAGTACTTC. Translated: CASSLQGVAYEQYF.

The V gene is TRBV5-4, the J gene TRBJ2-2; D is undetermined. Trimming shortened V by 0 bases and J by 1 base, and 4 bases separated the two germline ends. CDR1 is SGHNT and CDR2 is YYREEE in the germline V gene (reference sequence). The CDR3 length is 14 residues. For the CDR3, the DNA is TGTGCCAGCAGCTTGGACAGGAACACCGGGGAGCTGTTTTTT. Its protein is CASSLDRNTGELFF.

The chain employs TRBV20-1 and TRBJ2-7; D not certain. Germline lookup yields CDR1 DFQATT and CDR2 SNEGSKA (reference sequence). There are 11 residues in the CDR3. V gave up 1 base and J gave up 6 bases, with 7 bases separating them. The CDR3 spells CSARGFAEQYF. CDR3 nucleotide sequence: TGCAGTGCTAGAGGTTTCGCCGAGCAGTACTTC.

The CDR3 bases are TGTGCCAGCAGCCCCGGGATCGCCGGGACCTTC. Translated, it gives CASSPGIAGTF. The chain links TRBV11-2 to TRBJ1-2; no definite D call. This CDR3 comprises 11 residues. CDR1 and CDR2 from the germline V gene are SGHAT and FQNNGV. Trimming cost V 5 bases and J 14 bases, with 15 bases left between them. The full variable domain, with the rest looked up from reference TRBV11-2 and TRBJ1-2, is EAGVAQSPRYKIIEKRQSVAFWCNPISGHATLYWYQQILGQGPKLLIQFQNNGVVDDSQLPKDRFSAERLKGVDSTLKIQPAKLEDSAVYLCASSPGIAGTFGSGTRLTVV.

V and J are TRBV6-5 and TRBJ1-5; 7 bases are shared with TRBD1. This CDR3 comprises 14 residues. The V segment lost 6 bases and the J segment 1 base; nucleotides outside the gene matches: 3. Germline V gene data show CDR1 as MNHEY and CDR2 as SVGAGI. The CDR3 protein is CASRQQGSNQPQHF. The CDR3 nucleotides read TGTGCCAGCAGGCAACAGGGGAGCAATCAGCCCCAGCATTTT.

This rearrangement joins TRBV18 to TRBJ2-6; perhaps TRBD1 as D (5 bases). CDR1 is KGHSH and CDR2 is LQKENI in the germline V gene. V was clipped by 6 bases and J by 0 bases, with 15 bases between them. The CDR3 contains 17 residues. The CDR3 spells CASSTNFRVSGANVLTF. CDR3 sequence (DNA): TGTGCCAGCTCCACCAACTTCAGGGTCTCTGGGGCCAACGTCCTGACTTTC.

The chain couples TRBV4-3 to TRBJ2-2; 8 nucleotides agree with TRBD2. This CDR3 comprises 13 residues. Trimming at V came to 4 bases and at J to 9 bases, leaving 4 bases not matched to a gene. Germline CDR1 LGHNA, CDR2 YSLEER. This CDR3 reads CASSRQRERELFF. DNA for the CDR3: TGCGCCAGCAGCCGCCAGCGGGAGAGGGAGCTGTTTTTT.

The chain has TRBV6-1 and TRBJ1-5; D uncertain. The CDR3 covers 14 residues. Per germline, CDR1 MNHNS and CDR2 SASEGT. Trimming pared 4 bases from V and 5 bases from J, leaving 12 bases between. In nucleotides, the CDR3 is TGTGCCAGCAGTGCCCTCGGTAACCATCAGCCCCAGCATTTT. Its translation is CASSALGNHQPQHF.

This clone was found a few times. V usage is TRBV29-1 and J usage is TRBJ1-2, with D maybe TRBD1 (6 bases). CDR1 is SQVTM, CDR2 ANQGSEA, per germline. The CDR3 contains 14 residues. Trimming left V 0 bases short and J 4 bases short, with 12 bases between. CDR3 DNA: TGCAGCGTTGAAGATAGGGGGAGGCCCTATGGCTACACCTTC. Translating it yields CSVEDRGRPYGYTF.

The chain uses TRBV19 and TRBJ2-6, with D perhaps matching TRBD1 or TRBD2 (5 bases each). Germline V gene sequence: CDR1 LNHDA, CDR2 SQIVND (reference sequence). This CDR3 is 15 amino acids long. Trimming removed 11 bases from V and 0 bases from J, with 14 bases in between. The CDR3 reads CASLRGSSGANVLTF. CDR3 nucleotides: TGTGCCTCCCTGAGGGGTTCCTCTGGGGCCAACGTCCTGACTTTC.

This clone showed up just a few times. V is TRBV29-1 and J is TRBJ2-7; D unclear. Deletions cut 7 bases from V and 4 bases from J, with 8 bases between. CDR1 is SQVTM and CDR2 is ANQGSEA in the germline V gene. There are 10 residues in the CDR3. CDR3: CSGHFYEQYF. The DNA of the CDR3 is TGCAGCGGCCATTTTTACGAGCAGTACTTC.

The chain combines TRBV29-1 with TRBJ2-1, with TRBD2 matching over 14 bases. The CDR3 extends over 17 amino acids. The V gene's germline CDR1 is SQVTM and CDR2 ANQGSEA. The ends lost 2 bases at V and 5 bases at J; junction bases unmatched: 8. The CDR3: CSVESRLAGGLDNEQFF. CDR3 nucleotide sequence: TGCAGCGTTGAATCGAGACTAGCGGGAGGGTTAGACAATGAGCAGTTCTTC.

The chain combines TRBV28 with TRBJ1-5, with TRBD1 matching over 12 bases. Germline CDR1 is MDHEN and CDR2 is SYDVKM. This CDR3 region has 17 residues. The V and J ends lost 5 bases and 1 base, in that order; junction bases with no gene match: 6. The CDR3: CASSPGTGGESNQPQHF. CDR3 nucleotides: TGTGCCAGCAGTCCCGGGACAGGGGGCGAAAGCAATCAGCCCCAGCATTTT.

The CDR3 spells CASSPQEYHYGYTF. The CDR3 nucleotides read TGTGCCAGCTCACCACAGGAGTACCACTATGGCTACACCTTC. The J gene is TRBJ1-2, the V gene TRBV18; no firm D call. The CDR3 loop spans 14 amino acids. In germline, CDR1 is KGHSH, CDR2 LQKENI. With 1 base removed from V and 3 bases from J, the gap between germline ends came to 9 bases.

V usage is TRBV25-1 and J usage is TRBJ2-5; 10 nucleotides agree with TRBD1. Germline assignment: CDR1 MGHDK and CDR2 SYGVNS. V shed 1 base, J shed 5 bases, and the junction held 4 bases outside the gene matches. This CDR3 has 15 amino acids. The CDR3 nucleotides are TGTGCCAGCAGTGAATGGACAGGGGGAAGCGAGACCCAGTACTTC. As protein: CASSEWTGGSETQYF.

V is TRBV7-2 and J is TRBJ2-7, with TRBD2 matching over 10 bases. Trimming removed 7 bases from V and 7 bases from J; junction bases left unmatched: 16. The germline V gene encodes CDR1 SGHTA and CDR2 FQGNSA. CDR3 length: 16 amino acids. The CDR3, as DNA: TGTGCCAGCAAGTGGGGACCAGCGGGAGGGCCCGGTGAGCAGTACTTC. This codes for CASKWGPAGGPGEQYF.